One and the same sample provided the 15 T cell receptor beta chains below, sequenced in a study of PD-L1 blockade in urothelial cancer. Documented time point: pretreatment peripheral blood. Profiling relied on immunoSEQ multiplex PCR, and the TCRdb table lists in-frame clones only, not all of them. The table has 54,000 or so clones, around 84% seen once. This sample comprised PBMCs, obtained around atezolizumab (anti-PD-L1) treatment. The receptors here all came from a man aged 45 to 65 with urothelial cancer.

In its sample, this clone was seen a few times. V is TRBV7-3 and J is TRBJ2-1; D remains unclear. The CDR3 spans 15 residues. The germline V and J ends were trimmed by 5 bases and 8 bases, with 19 bases remaining between them. The germline CDR1 and CDR2 sequences are SGHTA and FQGTGA. CDR3 nucleotides: TGTGCCAGCAGCCCCGCCCTATCAGCGCAGTATGAGCAGTTCTTC. It translates to CASSPALSAQYEQFF.

V is TRBV5-1 and J is TRBJ2-1, with 13 bases identical to TRBD2. J was trimmed by 8 bases and V by 4 bases; bases with no gene match: 3. Germline CDR1 is SGHRS and CDR2 is YFSETQ. The CDR3 is made up of 14 amino acids. This CDR3 reads CASSQGLAGDEQFF. The CDR3 bases are TGCGCCAGCAGCCAAGGACTAGCGGGAGATGAGCAGTTCTTC.

This clone was seen more than once but under ten times. The chain is built from TRBV14 and TRBJ1-2; no reliable D call. The germline V and J ends were trimmed by 1 base and 8 bases, with 11 bases remaining between them. The germline gives CDR1 SGHDN, CDR2 FVKESK. The CDR3 is 13 residues long. The CDR3, as DNA: TGTGCCAGCAGCCAAGTTCAGACTAAAGGCTACACCTTC. Its translation: CASSQVQTKGYTF.

This clone was counted between two and nine times. The V gene is TRBV30, the J gene TRBJ2-3; 9 positions agree with TRBD1. The V segment lost 6 bases and the J segment 1 base; nucleotides outside the gene matches: 17. The CDR3 is 18 residues long. Germline V gene data show CDR1 as GTSNPN and CDR2 as SVGIG (reference sequence). CDR3 nucleotides: TGTGCCTGCCTCCTCCGGGACAGGGCTTTTTCCCGCACAGATACGCAGTATTTT. It codes for CACLLRDRAFSRTDTQYF.

This chain links TRBV11-2 with TRBJ2-1, with a possible D match to TRBD1 (6 bases). Germline CDR1 and CDR2: SGHAT and FQNNGV. Between the trimmed V and J ends, which lost 5 bases and 1 base, there was a span of 24 bases. The CDR3 sequence is 19 residues long. The CDR3 loop reads CASSLSTGDRGFSYNEQFF. The DNA for the CDR3 is TGTGCCAGCAGCCTATCGACAGGCGACCGAGGGTTTTCCTACAATGAGCAGTTCTTC.

This chain links TRBV4-1 with TRBJ1-2; D is unclear. Trimming took off 3 bases at V and 8 bases at J, with 10 bases between the two ends. Germline V gene data show CDR1 as MGHRA and CDR2 as YSYEKL. CDR3 length: 12 residues. The CDR3 sequence: CASSHYTEGYTF. CDR3 sequence (DNA): TGCGCCAGCAGCCATTATACAGAAGGCTACACCTTC.

The chain is built from TRBV19 and TRBJ2-1, with 8 bases aligning to TRBD1. The CDR3 covers 15 residues. V was pared by 7 bases and J by 3 bases, with 8 bases of the junction left unmatched. Germline-derived CDR1 and CDR2 are LNHDA and SQIVND (reference sequence). CDR3 amino acids: CASTYGQGFYNEQFF. The DNA for the CDR3 is TGTGCCAGTACTTATGGACAGGGCTTCTACAATGAGCAGTTCTTC.

This chain joins TRBV7-6 and TRBJ2-5; TRBD2 aligns across 7 bases. V lost 6 bases to trimming and J lost 4 bases; unmatched junction nucleotides: 14. The CDR3 is 16 residues long. The germline CDR1 and CDR2 sequences are SGHVS and FNYEAQ. CDR3: CASSLRGGRTGETQYF. CDR3 DNA sequence: TGTGCCAGCAGTCTACGGGGCGGGAGAACAGGAGAGACCCAGTACTTC.

The J gene is TRBJ2-5, the V gene TRBV4-3; TRBD2 aligns across 8 bases. The junction had 1 base not matched to a gene; V was cut back by 4 bases and J by 3 bases. Germline V gene sequence: CDR1 LGHNA, CDR2 YSLEER. This CDR3 has 13 residues. In DNA form, the CDR3 reads TGCGCCAGCAGCCCGACTAGCGAAGAGACCCAGTACTTC. This encodes CASSPTSEETQYF.

The chain uses TRBV7-2 and TRBJ2-1, with D maybe TRBD2 (6 bases). The V gene's germline CDR1 is SGHTA and CDR2 FQGNSA. V lost 5 bases, J lost 8 bases, and 16 bases lay in between. CDR3 size: 14 residues. CDR3 protein: CASSAGLLRDEQFF. CDR3 nucleotide sequence: TGTGCCAGCAGCGCGGGACTCCTCAGGGATGAGCAGTTCTTC.

This chain connects TRBV6-5 to TRBJ2-7, with 8 bases that match TRBD1. The CDR3 runs 14 residues. V dropped 7 bases and J dropped 3; count of bases not matched to a gene: 8. Per the germline V gene, CDR1 is MNHEY and CDR2 is SVGAGI. CDR3: CASKAAGQGYEQYF. The CDR3 region has the DNA TGTGCCAGCAAGGCGGCCGGACAGGGCTACGAGCAGTACTTC.

The rearrangement links TRBV4-1 to TRBJ2-6; 9 bases align to TRBD1. Germline CDR1 and CDR2: MGHRA and YSYEKL. Losses at the gene ends were 0 bases for V and 3 bases for J; bases not matched to a gene: 12. This CDR3 is 20 amino acids long. CDR3 in DNA: TGCGCCAGCAGCCAAGACCCCGGGACAGGGAGTGGTTTTGGGGCCAACGTCCTGACTTTC. Translating gives CASSQDPGTGSGFGANVLTF.

This chain links TRBV6-1 with TRBJ2-7; maybe TRBD2 (6 bases). The CDR3 length is 13 residues. The germline V gene has CDR1 MNHNS and CDR2 SASEGT. V lost 5 bases to trimming and J lost 7 bases, with 15 bases between them. As DNA, the CDR3 is TGTGCCAGCAGTCGGGACTCAAAGGGGGAGCAGTACTTC. It is translated as CASSRDSKGEQYF.

The chain employs TRBV25-1 and TRBJ2-7; D possibly corresponds to TRBD1 (6 bases). The V gene's germline CDR1 is MGHDK and CDR2 SYGVNS. This CDR3 comprises 15 residues. Trimming shortened V by 3 bases and J by 0 bases, and 12 bases separated the two germline ends. In nucleotides, the CDR3 is TGTGCCAGCAGTGAGGGGACATACCGCTCCTACGAGCAGTACTTC. This encodes CASSEGTYRSYEQYF.

The rearrangement links TRBV30 to TRBJ2-7; TRBD1 might be the D (7 bases). CDR3 length: 12 residues. V was trimmed by 6 bases and J by 4 bases, leaving 13 bases between them. The germline gives CDR1 GTSNPN, CDR2 SVGIG (reference sequence). CDR3 protein: CACQGGRYEQYF. CDR3 bases: TGTGCCTGCCAGGGGGGAAGATACGAGCAGTACTTC.